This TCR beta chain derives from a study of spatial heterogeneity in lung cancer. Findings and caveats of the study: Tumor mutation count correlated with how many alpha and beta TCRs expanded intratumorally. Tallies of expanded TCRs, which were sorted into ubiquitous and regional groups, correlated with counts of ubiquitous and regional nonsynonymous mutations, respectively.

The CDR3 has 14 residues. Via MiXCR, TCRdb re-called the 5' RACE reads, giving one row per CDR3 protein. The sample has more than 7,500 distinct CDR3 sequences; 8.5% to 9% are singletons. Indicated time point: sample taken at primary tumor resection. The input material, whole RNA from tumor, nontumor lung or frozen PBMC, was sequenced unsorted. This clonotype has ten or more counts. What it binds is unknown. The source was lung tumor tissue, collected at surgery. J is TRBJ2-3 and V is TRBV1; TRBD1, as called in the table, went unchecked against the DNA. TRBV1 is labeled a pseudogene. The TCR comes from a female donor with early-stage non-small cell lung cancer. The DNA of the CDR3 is TGCACCAGCAGCCAACCCCCGACCAGCTATACGCAGTATTTT. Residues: CTSSQPPTSYTQYF.